This T cell receptor (beta chain) is from a study of blood T cell repertoires in COVID-19. Across the study: COVID-19 samples from acute and convalescent phases originated in the United States, Italy and Spain. Nucleic acid was either cDNA or gDNA, and it came from T cells, B-cell-depleted T cells, or PBMCs.

Trimming left V 11 bases short and J 2 bases short, with 14 bases between. This CDR3 region has 13 residues. Per germline, CDR1 ENHRY and CDR2 SYGVKD. In the study's own analysis: How many nucleated cells were present was estimated from reference gene primer amplification. Here immunoSEQ multiplex PCR was the method, and the copy in TCRdb shows in-frame clones only, minus some. That table is the source of V, J and clone size, and D and trimming were worked out from the DNA. The sample lists just over 50,000 clones, less than 90% occurring once. The rearrangement uses TRBV10-3 and TRBJ2-3, with D perhaps TRBD1 (5 bases). Sequencing was done on a sample of peripheral blood. The clonotype was recovered from a human donor with active COVID-19. The donor label of this sample is uncertain. This CDR3 is CAANRQFTDTQYF. As DNA, the CDR3 is TGTGCCGCAAACAGACAGTTCACAGATACGCAGTATTTT.